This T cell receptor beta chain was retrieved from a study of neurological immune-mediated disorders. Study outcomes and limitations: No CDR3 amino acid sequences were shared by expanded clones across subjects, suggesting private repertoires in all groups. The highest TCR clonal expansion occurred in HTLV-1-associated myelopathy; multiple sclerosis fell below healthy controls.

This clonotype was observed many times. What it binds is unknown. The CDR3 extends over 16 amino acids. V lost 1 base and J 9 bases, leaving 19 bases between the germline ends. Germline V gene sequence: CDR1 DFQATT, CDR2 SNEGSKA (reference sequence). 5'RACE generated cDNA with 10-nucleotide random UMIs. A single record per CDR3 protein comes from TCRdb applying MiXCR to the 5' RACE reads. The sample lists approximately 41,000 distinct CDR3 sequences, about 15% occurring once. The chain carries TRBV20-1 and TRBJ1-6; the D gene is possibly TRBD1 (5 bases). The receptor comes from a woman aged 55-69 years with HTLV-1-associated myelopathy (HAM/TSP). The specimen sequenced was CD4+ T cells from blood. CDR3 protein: CSARAPGSGWSSPLHF. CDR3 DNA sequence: TGCAGTGCTAGAGCGCCAGGGTCGGGGTGGAGTTCACCCCTCCACTTT.